Each of the 26 T cell receptor beta chains below was sequenced from the same sample in a study of blood T cell repertoires in COVID-19. The method was immunoSEQ multiplex PCR; TCRdb's version includes in-frame clones alone and lacks a portion of them. The table shows around 260,000 clones, with approximately 91% occurring only once. Sequencing was carried out using peripheral blood. The source is a woman between 35 and 50 years old who had recovered from COVID-19.

The chain joins TRBV4-1 to TRBJ2-3; D not certain. This CDR3 is 15 amino acids long. V gave up 0 bases and J gave up 0 bases, with 7 bases separating them. Germline CDR1 MGHRA, CDR2 YSYEKL. The CDR3 DNA follows: TGCGCCAGCAGCCAAGATTCCGGGAGCACAGATACGCAGTATTTT. Residues: CASSQDSGSTDTQYF.

The chain links TRBV7-3 to TRBJ2-3, with unresolved D. Germline V gene lookup returns CDR1 SGHTA and CDR2 FQGTGA. The CDR3 consists of 14 residues. V was shortened by 5 bases and J by 2 bases, with 11 bases between the two germline ends. The CDR3 nucleotides read TGTGCCAGCAGCCCTACGATTTCCACAGATACGCAGTATTTT. It is translated as CASSPTISTDTQYF.

This chain connects TRBV27 to TRBJ2-1; D perhaps matches TRBD2 (6 bases). This CDR3 has 18 residues. V was clipped by 5 bases and J by 5 bases, with 25 bases between them. Germline CDR1 is MNHEY and CDR2 is SMNVEV (reference sequence). CDR3 region: CASSNDSSANLGHNEQFF. The CDR3 DNA reads as TGTGCCAGCAGTAACGACTCTAGCGCGAACCTAGGGCACAATGAGCAGTTCTTC.

CDR3 amino acids: CASSSPGLAGVKNIQYF. CDR3 bases: TGTGCCAGCAGTTCCCCCGGTCTAGCGGGAGTCAAAAACATTCAGTACTTC. The chain links TRBV28 to TRBJ2-4; 10 bases match TRBD2. V shed 4 bases, J shed 3 bases, and the junction held 9 bases outside the gene matches. The CDR3 has 17 residues. Germline CDR1 MDHEN, CDR2 SYDVKM. The full variable domain, its missing parts supplied by reference TRBV28 and TRBJ2-4, is DVKVTQSSRYLVKRTGEKVFLECVQDMDHENMFWYRQDPGLGLRLIYFSYDVKMKEKGDIPEGYSVSREKKERFSLILESASTNQTSMYLCASSSPGLAGVKNIQYFGAGTRLSVL.

This clone was recorded only once. CDR3 nucleotides: TGTGCCTGGAGGTTCCCAGCGTTCCCCGATACGCAGTATTTT. This encodes CAWRFPAFPDTQYF. V gene TRBV30 combines with J gene TRBJ2-3; D ambiguous. The CDR3 is 14 amino acids. Trimming cost V 3 bases and J 6 bases, with 16 bases left between them. CDR1 is GTSNPN, CDR2 SVGIG, per germline (reference sequence).

Points on this clone: An end of the junction differs from the germline gene, which may be a read error. The chain couples TRBV7-7 to TRBJ1-2, with TRBD1 as a possible D gene (5 bases). The CDR3 runs 13 residues. The germline V gene has CDR1 SSHAT and CDR2 FNYEAQ (reference sequence). The DNA of the CDR3 is TGTGCTAGCAGCTGCTTCAGGGTATATGGCTACACCTTC. Residues: CASSCFRVYGYTF.

V and J are TRBV6-5 and TRBJ2-3; TRBD1 matches 9 bases. The CDR3 length is 14 residues. Trimming removed 5 bases from V and 4 bases from J; junction bases left unmatched: 4. CDR1 and CDR2 (germline): MNHEY, SVGAGI. The CDR3 bases are TGTGCCAGCAGTACCGGGACAGGGTCAGATACGCAGTATTTT. Protein sequence: CASSTGTGSDTQYF.

The genes are TRBV4-1 and TRBJ2-5; 7 bases agree with TRBD1. The ends lost 2 bases at V and 0 bases at J; junction bases unmatched: 6. This CDR3 region has 16 residues. Germline V gene sequence: CDR1 MGHRA, CDR2 YSYEKL. CDR3 region: CASSQKTGNHQETQYF. The CDR3 DNA sequence: TGCGCCAGCAGCCAAAAGACAGGGAACCACCAAGAGACCCAGTACTTC.

The rearrangement uses TRBV7-9 and TRBJ2-1; D perhaps matches TRBD2 (6 bases). Germline CDR1 is SEHNR and CDR2 is FQNEAQ (reference sequence). This CDR3 is built from 16 residues. Trimming left V 1 base short and J 0 bases short, with 10 bases between. The CDR3 sequence is CASSLGVGSSYNEQFF. Written as DNA, the CDR3 is TGTGCCAGCAGCTTAGGTGTCGGGAGCTCCTACAATGAGCAGTTCTTC. Drawing the rest from reference TRBV7-9 and TRBJ2-1, the complete variable domain is DTGVSQNPRHKITKRGQNVTFRCDPISEHNRLYWYRQTLGQGPEFLTYFQNEAQLEKSRLLSDRFSAERPKGSFSTLEIQRTEQGDSAMYLCASSLGVGSSYNEQFFGPGTRLTVL.

V and J are TRBV10-3 and TRBJ2-1; 8 nucleotides line up with TRBD2. There are 13 residues in the CDR3. Germline CDR1 ENHRY, CDR2 SYGVKD. V trimming: 8 bases; J trimming: 5 bases; junction bases outside the gene matches: 5. This chain's CDR3 is CAIGPGLDNEQFF. CDR3 nucleotide sequence: TGTGCCATCGGTCCGGGACTAGACAATGAGCAGTTCTTC.

The chain recombines TRBV30 with TRBJ2-4; tentative D call: TRBD1 (6 bases). CDR3 size: 15 residues. With 5 bases removed from V and 2 bases from J, the gap between germline ends came to 16 bases. CDR1 GTSNPN and CDR2 SVGIG come from the germline V gene (reference sequence). CDR3 residues: CAWDGQLATKNIQYF. CDR3 sequence (DNA): TGTGCCTGGGACGGACAGCTTGCCACCAAAAACATTCAGTACTTC.

The gene calls are TRBV11-3 and TRBJ2-5; 10 bases align to TRBD2. Germline trimming cut 5 bases from V and 5 bases from J; bases unmatched to any gene: 11. The germline CDR1 and CDR2 sequences are SGHNT and YENEEA. The CDR3 sequence is 16 residues long. The CDR3 loop is CASSPLIAGGAETQYF. For the CDR3, the DNA is TGTGCCAGCAGCCCCCTCATAGCGGGAGGAGCCGAGACCCAGTACTTC.

The chain links TRBV27 to TRBJ2-3; TRBD2 agrees at 9 bases. With V trimmed by 4 bases and J by 2 bases, 10 bases remained unmatched. CDR1 and CDR2 (germline): MNHEY, SMNVEV (reference sequence). The CDR3 is 17 residues long. The CDR3 coding sequence is TGTGCCAGCAGTTCTTCCCGGCTAGCGGGACTCACAGATACGCAGTATTTT. Translated, it gives CASSSSRLAGLTDTQYF.

The V and J genes are TRBV3-1 (or the pseudogene TRBV3-2) and TRBJ2-7; 9 nucleotides align to TRBD2. The germline CDR1 and CDR2 sequences are LGHDT and YNNKEL (reference sequence). The CDR3 runs to 16 residues. V was pared by 4 bases and J by 1 base, with 8 bases of the junction left unmatched. The CDR3 is CASSPGHSGRSYEQYF. Written as DNA, the CDR3 is TGTGCCAGCAGCCCAGGTCATAGCGGGAGATCCTACGAGCAGTACTTC.

The chain employs TRBV27 and TRBJ2-1, with D perhaps TRBD1 (5 bases). This CDR3 contains 15 residues. V shed 1 base and J shed 0 bases, with 7 bases lying between them. Germline V gives CDR1 MNHEY, CDR2 SMNVEV (reference sequence). The CDR3, as DNA: TGTGCCAGCAGTTTATATACAGGCTCCTACAATGAGCAGTTCTTC. It codes for CASSLYTGSYNEQFF.

V is TRBV30 and J is TRBJ1-3; TRBD1 agrees at 8 bases. The CDR3 contains 15 residues. The germline CDR1 and CDR2 sequences are GTSNPN and SVGIG (reference sequence). V trimming: 7 bases; J trimming: 0 bases; junction bases outside the gene matches: 8. This CDR3 reads CALDRVGPSGNTIYF. In DNA form, the CDR3 reads TGTGCCTTGGACAGGGTGGGCCCCTCTGGAAACACCATATATTTT.

This rearrangement joins TRBV28 to TRBJ1-2; 9 nucleotides align to TRBD1. V lost 6 bases to trimming and J lost 4 bases; unmatched junction nucleotides: 6. The CDR3 loop spans 14 amino acids. From germline, CDR1 is MDHEN and CDR2 SYDVKM. CDR3 DNA: TGTGCCAGCAGCAGGGGACAGGGCGGCTATGGCTACACCTTC. As protein: CASSRGQGGYGYTF.

The chain employs TRBV4-1 and TRBJ2-5; perhaps TRBD1 as D (6 bases). Trimming pared 1 base from V and 1 base from J, leaving 13 bases between. The CDR3 is made up of 16 amino acids. Germline assignment: CDR1 MGHRA and CDR2 YSYEKL. CDR3: CASSQGGGMGQETQYF. DNA for the CDR3: TGCGCCAGCAGCCAAGGTGGGGGCATGGGCCAAGAGACCCAGTACTTC.

The gene calls are TRBV11-3 and TRBJ2-1, with 10 nucleotides matching TRBD2. V dropped 6 bases and J dropped 7; count of bases not matched to a gene: 9. Germline V gene sequence: CDR1 SGHNT, CDR2 YENEEA. There are 15 residues in the CDR3. CDR3 residues: CASRKTGTSANEQFF. CDR3 DNA sequence: TGTGCCAGCAGGAAGACCGGGACTAGCGCTAATGAGCAGTTCTTC.

The chain uses TRBV5-1 and TRBJ2-7, with 8 nucleotides matching TRBD1. The germline CDR1 and CDR2 sequences are SGHRS and YFSETQ. After removal of 3 bases from V and 5 bases from J, the junction contained 13 bases not matched to a gene. This CDR3 is built from 16 residues. The CDR3 loop reads CASSSTGQGTGNEQYF. CDR3 sequence (DNA): TGCGCCAGCAGCTCGACCGGACAGGGCACGGGTAACGAGCAGTACTTC. Looking up the rest from reference TRBV5-1 and TRBJ2-7 gives the full variable domain: KAGVTQTPRYLIKTRGQQVTLSCSPISGHRSVSWYQQTPGQGLQFLFEYFSETQRNKGNFPGRFSGRQFSNSRSEMNVSTLELGDSALYLCASSSTGQGTGNEQYFGPGTRLTVT.

The chain links TRBV6-5 to TRBJ2-5; maybe TRBD1 (6 bases). The CDR3 runs to 13 residues. Trimming took 5 bases from V and 5 from J, leaving 12 bases between them. CDR1 MNHEY and CDR2 SVGAGI come from the germline V gene. The CDR3 loop reads CASSRDKRETQYF. CDR3 DNA: TGTGCCAGCAGTCGGGACAAAAGGGAGACCCAGTACTTC.

This chain links TRBV11-2 with TRBJ1-6; TRBD1 aligns across 8 bases. Germline loops: CDR1 SGHAT, CDR2 FQNNGV. There are 16 residues in the CDR3. V lost 5 bases, J lost 3 bases, and 6 bases stayed unmatched. CDR3 DNA sequence: TGTGCCAGCAGCCGAGGACAGGGAATCTATAATTCACCCCTCCACTTT. Translation gives CASSRGQGIYNSPLHF.

There are a few counts of this clone. The rearrangement uses TRBV28 and TRBJ2-4; the D gene is possibly TRBD1 (5 bases). Per the germline V gene, CDR1 is MDHEN and CDR2 is SYDVKM. Between the trimmed V and J ends, which lost 5 bases and 0 bases, there was a span of 14 bases. This CDR3 contains 16 residues. CDR3 residues: CASSPRTQLAKNIQYF. The CDR3 DNA is TGTGCCAGCAGTCCCCGGACACAACTAGCCAAAAACATTCAGTACTTC. The full variable domain, completed using reference TRBV28 and TRBJ2-4, is DVKVTQSSRYLVKRTGEKVFLECVQDMDHENMFWYRQDPGLGLRLIYFSYDVKMKEKGDIPEGYSVSREKKERFSLILESASTNQTSMYLCASSPRTQLAKNIQYFGAGTRLSVL.

This chain links TRBV11-2 with TRBJ1-1, with D possibly being TRBD1 (6 bases). The CDR3 loop spans 13 amino acids. V was pared by 5 bases and J by 6 bases, with 13 bases between. Per the germline V gene, CDR1 is SGHAT and CDR2 is FQNNGV. CDR3 sequence (DNA): TGTGCCAGCAGCGGGACAATGAGCGCTGAAGCTTTCTTT. Translated: CASSGTMSAEAFF.

The chain has TRBV5-4 and TRBJ2-1, with 9 nucleotides matching TRBD2. Per the germline V gene, CDR1 is SGHNT and CDR2 is YYREEE (reference sequence). This CDR3 has 15 amino acids. V lost 3 bases, J lost 0 bases, and 1 base stayed unmatched. The CDR3 reads CASSSLAGSYNEQFF. The CDR3 DNA reads TGTGCCAGCAGCTCACTAGCGGGCTCCTACAATGAGCAGTTCTTC.

The gene calls are TRBV25-1 and TRBJ2-7; TRBD2 is a possible D gene (7 bases). CDR1 MGHDK and CDR2 SYGVNS come from the germline V gene. The V gene lost 10 bases and the J gene lost 2 bases, with 12 bases spanning the gap. CDR3 length: 12 amino acids. The DNA of the CDR3 is TGTGCCACCGGCGGGGGCCCCTACGAGCAGTACTTC. It translates to CATGGGPYEQYF.